This TCR beta chain was observed in a study of graft-versus-host responses after intestinal transplantation. Method: immunoSEQ multiplex PCR; TCRdb's copy keeps in-frame clones and lacks some. Among about 63,000 clones listed, approximately 88% were seen once. Processing of graft tissue released intraepithelial and lamina propria lymphocytes. V lost 2 bases to trimming and J lost 2 bases, with 11 bases between them. This CDR3 has 14 residues. CDR1 and CDR2 (germline): SGHNT, YYREEE (reference sequence). Sequencing was performed on ileum tissue, taken approximately 56 weeks after transplant. V and J are TRBV5-4 and TRBJ2-7, with D possibly TRBD2 on 5 matching bases. The origin of this receptor is a human patient who received an intestinal transplant, so some T cells may come from the graft donor. CDR3 amino acids: CASSFEGLAYEQYF. The DNA of the CDR3 is TGTGCCAGCAGCTTCGAAGGACTGGCCTACGAGCAGTACTTC.